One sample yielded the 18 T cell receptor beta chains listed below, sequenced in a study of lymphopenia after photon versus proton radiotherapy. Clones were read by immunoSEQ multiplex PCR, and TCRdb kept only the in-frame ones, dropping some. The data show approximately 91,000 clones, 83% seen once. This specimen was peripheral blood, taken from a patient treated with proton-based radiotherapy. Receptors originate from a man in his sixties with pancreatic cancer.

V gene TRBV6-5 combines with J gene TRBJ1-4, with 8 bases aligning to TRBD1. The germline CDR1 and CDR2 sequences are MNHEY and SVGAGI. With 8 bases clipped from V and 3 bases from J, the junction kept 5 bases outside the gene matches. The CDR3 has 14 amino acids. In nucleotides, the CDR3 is TGTGCCAGCGGAAGGACAGGGCCTAATGAAAAACTGTTTTTT. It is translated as CASGRTGPNEKLFF.

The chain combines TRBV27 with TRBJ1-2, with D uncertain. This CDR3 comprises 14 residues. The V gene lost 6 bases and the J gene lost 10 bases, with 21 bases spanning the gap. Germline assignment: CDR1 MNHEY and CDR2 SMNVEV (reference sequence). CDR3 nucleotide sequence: TGTGCCAGCAGCAAATTATCCGTCGATTCCGACTACACCTTC. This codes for CASSKLSVDSDYTF.

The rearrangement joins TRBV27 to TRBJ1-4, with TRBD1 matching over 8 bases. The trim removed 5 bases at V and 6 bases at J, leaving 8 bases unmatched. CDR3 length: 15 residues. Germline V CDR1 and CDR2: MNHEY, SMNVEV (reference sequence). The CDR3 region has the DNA TGTGCCAGCAGTCCTCGGACAGGGAGGGATGAAAAACTGTTTTTT. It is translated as CASSPRTGRDEKLFF.

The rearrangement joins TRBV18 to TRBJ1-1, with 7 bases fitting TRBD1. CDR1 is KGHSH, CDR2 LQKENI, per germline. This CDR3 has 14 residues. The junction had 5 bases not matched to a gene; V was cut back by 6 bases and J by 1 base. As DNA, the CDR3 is TGTGCCAGCTCGTCGGGACAGCAGAACACTGAAGCTTTCTTT. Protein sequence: CASSSGQQNTEAFF.

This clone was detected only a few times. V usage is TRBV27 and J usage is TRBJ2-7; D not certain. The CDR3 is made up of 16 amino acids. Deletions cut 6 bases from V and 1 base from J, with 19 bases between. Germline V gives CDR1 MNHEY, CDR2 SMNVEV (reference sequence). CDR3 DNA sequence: TGTGCCAGCAGCCAGCGACCAGCTATTAATTCCTACGAGCAGTACTTC. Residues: CASSQRPAINSYEQYF.

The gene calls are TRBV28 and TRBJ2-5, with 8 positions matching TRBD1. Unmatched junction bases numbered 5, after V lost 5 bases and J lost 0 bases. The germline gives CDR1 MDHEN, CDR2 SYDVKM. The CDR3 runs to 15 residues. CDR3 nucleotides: TGTGCCAGCAGTCTAGAACAGGGGGACCAAGAGACCCAGTACTTC. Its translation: CASSLEQGDQETQYF.

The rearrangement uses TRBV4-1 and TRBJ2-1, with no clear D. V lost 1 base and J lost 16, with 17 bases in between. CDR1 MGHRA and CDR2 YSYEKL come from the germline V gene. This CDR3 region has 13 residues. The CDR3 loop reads CASSQALDGFIFF. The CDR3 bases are TGCGCCAGCAGCCAAGCACTGGACGGCTTTATTTTCTTC.

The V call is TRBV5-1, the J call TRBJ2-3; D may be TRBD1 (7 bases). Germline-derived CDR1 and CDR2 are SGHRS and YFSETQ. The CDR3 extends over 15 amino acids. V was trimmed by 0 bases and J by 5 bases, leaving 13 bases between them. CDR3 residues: CASSLVPGGIDTQYF. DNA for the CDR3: TGCGCCAGCAGCTTGGTCCCAGGGGGGATAGATACGCAGTATTTT.

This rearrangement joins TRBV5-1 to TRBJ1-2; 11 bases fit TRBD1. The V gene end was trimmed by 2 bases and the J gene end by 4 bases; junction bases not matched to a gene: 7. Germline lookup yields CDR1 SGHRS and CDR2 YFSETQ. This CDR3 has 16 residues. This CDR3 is CASSLWTGGNSYGYTF. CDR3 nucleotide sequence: TGCGCCAGCAGCTTATGGACAGGGGGCAATAGCTATGGCTACACCTTC.

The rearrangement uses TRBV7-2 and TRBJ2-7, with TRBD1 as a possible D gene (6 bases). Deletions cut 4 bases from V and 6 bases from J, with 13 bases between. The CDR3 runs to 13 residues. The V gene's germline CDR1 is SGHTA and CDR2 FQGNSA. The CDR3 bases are TGTGCCAGCAGCTCACAGGGAATGAGCGAGCAGTACTTC. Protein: CASSSQGMSEQYF.

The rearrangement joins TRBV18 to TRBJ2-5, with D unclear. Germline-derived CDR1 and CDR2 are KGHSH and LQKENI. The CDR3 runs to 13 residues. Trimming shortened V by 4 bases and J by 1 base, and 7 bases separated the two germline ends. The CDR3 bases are TGTGCCAGCTCACGCGCCCCCCAAGAGACCCAGTACTTC. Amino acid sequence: CASSRAPQETQYF.

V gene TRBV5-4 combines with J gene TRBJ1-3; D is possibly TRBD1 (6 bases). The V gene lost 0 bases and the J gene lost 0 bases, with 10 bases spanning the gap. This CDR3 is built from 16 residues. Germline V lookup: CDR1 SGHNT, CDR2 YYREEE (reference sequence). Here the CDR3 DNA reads TGTGCCAGCAGCTTGGACAGGGCCTTCTCTGGAAACACCATATATTTT. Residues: CASSLDRAFSGNTIYF.

CDR3 sequence reads: CASSSRGLSTDTQYF. The CDR3 DNA sequence: TGTGCCAGCAGCTCCCGGGGCTTATCCACAGATACGCAGTATTTT. The gene calls are TRBV5-6 and TRBJ2-3; either TRBD1 or TRBD2 may fit D (5 bases each). The V and J ends lost 3 bases and 2 bases respectively, with 13 bases between them. The CDR3 is 15 amino acids. CDR1 is SGHDT, CDR2 YYEEEE, per germline.

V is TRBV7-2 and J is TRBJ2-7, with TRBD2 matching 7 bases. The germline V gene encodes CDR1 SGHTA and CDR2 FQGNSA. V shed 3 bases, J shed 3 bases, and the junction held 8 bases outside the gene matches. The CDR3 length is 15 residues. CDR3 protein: CASSFLPSGIYEQYF. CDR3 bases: TGTGCCAGCAGCTTCCTACCAAGCGGGATCTACGAGCAGTACTTC.

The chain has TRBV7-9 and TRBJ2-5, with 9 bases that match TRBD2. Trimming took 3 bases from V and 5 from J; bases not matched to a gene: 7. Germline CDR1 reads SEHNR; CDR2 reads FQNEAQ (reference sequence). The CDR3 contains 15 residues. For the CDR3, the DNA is TGTGCCAGCAGCTTTGAAGCGGGAGGAGGTGAGACCCAGTACTTC. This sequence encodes CASSFEAGGGETQYF.

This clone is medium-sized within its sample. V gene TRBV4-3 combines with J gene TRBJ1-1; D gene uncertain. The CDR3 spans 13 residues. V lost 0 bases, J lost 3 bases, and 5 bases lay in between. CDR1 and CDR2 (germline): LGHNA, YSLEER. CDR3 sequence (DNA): TGCGCCAGCAGCCAAGAGACCTACACTGAAGCTTTCTTT. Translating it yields CASSQETYTEAFF.

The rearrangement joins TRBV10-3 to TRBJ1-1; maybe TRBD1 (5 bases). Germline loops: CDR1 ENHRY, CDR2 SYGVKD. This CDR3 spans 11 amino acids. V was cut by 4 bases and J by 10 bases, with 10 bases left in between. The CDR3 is CAISVRGLAFF. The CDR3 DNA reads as TGTGCCATCAGTGTCCGGGGACTAGCTTTCTTT.

DNA of the CDR3: TGTGCCAGCAGTGAAGCGCTTCGAGGGGTTCAGCCCCAGCATTTT. It encodes CASSEALRGVQPQHF. This chain connects TRBV6-1 to TRBJ1-5, with TRBD1 as a possible D gene (5 bases). Germline CDR1 and CDR2: MNHNS and SASEGT. The CDR3 sequence is 15 residues long. Trimming shortened V by 0 bases and J by 6 bases, and 12 bases separated the two germline ends.